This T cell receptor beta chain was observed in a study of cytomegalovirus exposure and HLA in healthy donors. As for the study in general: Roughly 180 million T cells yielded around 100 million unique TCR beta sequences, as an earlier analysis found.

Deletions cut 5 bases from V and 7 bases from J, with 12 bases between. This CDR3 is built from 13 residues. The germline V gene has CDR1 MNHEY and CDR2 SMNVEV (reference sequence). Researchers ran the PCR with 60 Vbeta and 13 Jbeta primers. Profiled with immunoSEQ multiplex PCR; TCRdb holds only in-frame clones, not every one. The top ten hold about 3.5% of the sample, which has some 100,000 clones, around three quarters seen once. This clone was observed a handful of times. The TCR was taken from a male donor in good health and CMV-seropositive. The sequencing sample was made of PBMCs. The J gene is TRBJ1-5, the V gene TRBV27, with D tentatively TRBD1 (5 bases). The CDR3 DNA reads TGTGCCAGCAGTGGCAGGGTAGGGCAGCCCCAGCATTTT. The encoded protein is CASSGRVGQPQHF.